Given below is one TCR beta chain in context. It lacks a known antigen. The sample holds no much larger clone one base away, and base qualities are not on file. V sheds 2 bases and J sheds 7 bases, leaving 7 bases between their ends. CDR1 and CDR2 were assigned from the germline V gene as SGHTA and FQGNSA. The CDR3 numbers 12 residues from cysteine through phenylalanine. Only the CDR3 region is kept as DNA, spanning 36 bases read in frame from base 1. The library relied on the immunoSEQ multiplex PCR assay. In its TCRdb copy, this immuneACCESS table keeps in-frame sequences only and misses some clones. Where compared with another copy, unresolved V genes explain less than half of these, and the others have no known cause. For this sample the table gives 70,000 to 95,000 clones, of which around 92% were detected only once. Together, the top ten hold about 0.4% of the sample. The record originates from a study of technical replicates of blood from several donors listed by TCRdb under 2017.

The chain joins TRBV7-2 to TRBJ2-3, with the D gene uncertain. The receptor's source is a human donor in good health. Some clones in this sample may be carry-over from other donors' samples. Sample: T cells isolated from PBMCs. CDR3 loop: CASSLQQNTQYF. The DNA reads as follows: TGTGCCAGCAGCTTACAACAGAATACGCAGTATTTT.